The 28 T cell receptor beta chains presented below share a single source sample, sequenced in a study of T cells in localized non-small cell lung cancer. Produced via immunoSEQ multiplex PCR; TCRdb's table is partial and in-frame only. The sample holds 15,000 to 25,000 clones, approximately 89% seen once. Sequenced material: peripheral blood, taken before any cancer treatment. The receptors shown here come from a man aged 35-69 years with stage I lung adenocarcinoma.

The chain links TRBV14 to TRBJ2-7, with no clear D. The CDR3 is 13 residues long. CDR1 SGHDN and CDR2 FVKESK come from the germline V gene. V shed 3 bases and J shed 5 bases, with 11 bases lying between them. CDR3 DNA: TGTGCCAGCAGCCAGAGCTTACTCCACGAGCAGTACTTC. It translates to CASSQSLLHEQYF.

On this clone itself: The same CDR3 also results from other DNA sequences found in this sample. The V gene is TRBV2, the J gene TRBJ1-5; possibly TRBD1 for D (6 bases). CDR3 size: 13 residues. Germline lookup yields CDR1 SNHLY and CDR2 FYNNEI. V was clipped by 6 bases and J by 3 bases, with 9 bases between them. CDR3: CASSGDNNQPQHF. DNA for the CDR3: TGTGCCAGCAGCGGGGACAACAATCAGCCCCAGCATTTT.

V is TRBV5-1 and J is TRBJ2-2; D perhaps matches TRBD2 (6 bases). Trimming shortened V by 4 bases and J by 5 bases, and 12 bases separated the two germline ends. This CDR3 comprises 14 residues. Germline values: CDR1 SGHRS, CDR2 YFSETQ. CDR3 bases: TGCGCCAGCAGCGCGGGGACTCCTACCGGGGAGCTGTTTTTT. As protein: CASSAGTPTGELFF. Based on the CDR3 plus reference TRBV5-1 and TRBJ2-2, the full variable domain is KAGVTQTPRYLIKTRGQQVTLSCSPISGHRSVSWYQQTPGQGLQFLFEYFSETQRNKGNFPGRFSGRQFSNSRSEMNVSTLELGDSALYLCASSAGTPTGELFFGEGSRLTVL.

CDR3 coding DNA: TGTGCCAGCAGTTTAGGACTAGCGGGAGGTCAACACAATGAGCAGTTCTTC. Amino acids: CASSLGLAGGQHNEQFF. This chain joins TRBV28 and TRBJ2-1; 14 bases map to TRBD2. The CDR3 covers 17 residues. With 2 bases clipped from V and 5 bases from J, the junction kept 5 bases outside the gene matches. Germline V gene data show CDR1 as MDHEN and CDR2 as SYDVKM.

The chain joins TRBV30 to TRBJ2-3; D gene unclear. CDR1 GTSNPN and CDR2 SVGIG come from the germline V gene (reference sequence). V was trimmed by 3 bases and J by 4 bases, leaving 8 bases between them. The CDR3 has 12 residues. CDR3 amino acids: CAWRSKADTQYF. As DNA, the CDR3 is TGTGCCTGGAGATCGAAAGCAGATACGCAGTATTTT. Drawing the rest from reference TRBV30 and TRBJ2-3, the complete variable domain is SQTIHQWPATLVQPVGSPLSLECTVEGTSNPNLYWYRQAAGRGLQLLFYSVGIGQISSEVPQNLSASRPQDRQFILSSKKLLLSDSGFYLCAWRSKADTQYFGPGTRLTVL.

This rearrangement joins TRBV9 to TRBJ2-7; D unclear. V was shortened by 0 bases and J by 0 bases, with 7 bases between the two germline ends. Germline CDR1 SGDLS, CDR2 YYNGEE. The CDR3 consists of 14 residues. CDR3 coding DNA: TGTGCCAGCAGCGTAGGCGGTTACTCCTACGAGCAGTACTTC. Its protein is CASSVGGYSYEQYF.

This clone appeared a single time. This chain connects TRBV27 to TRBJ2-6; no firm D call. This CDR3 contains 15 residues. V lost 5 bases and J lost 0, with 8 bases in between. CDR1 is MNHEY, CDR2 SMNVEV, per germline (reference sequence). CDR3: CASSPLDSGANVLTF. The CDR3, as DNA: TGTGCCAGCAGTCCCCTAGACTCTGGGGCCAACGTCCTGACTTTC.

The chain has TRBV18 and TRBJ1-1, with TRBD1 matching over 7 bases. Germline CDR1 reads KGHSH; CDR2 reads LQKENI. V lost 6 bases and J lost 1; bases outside the gene matches: 20. This CDR3 comprises 19 residues. CDR3 coding DNA: TGTGCCAGCTCGCCGGGACAGAGGCTAGGCCAGACTCCGAACACTGAAGCTTTCTTT. Translating it yields CASSPGQRLGQTPNTEAFF. The whole variable domain, filled in from reference TRBV18 and TRBJ1-1, reads NAGVMQNPRHLVRRRGQEARLRCSPMKGHSHVYWYRQLPEEGLKFMVYLQKENIIDESGMPKERFSAEFPKEGPSILRIQQVVRGDSAAYFCASSPGQRLGQTPNTEAFFGQGTRLTVV.

V usage is TRBV27 and J usage is TRBJ2-7; no clear D gene. Germline CDR1 MNHEY, CDR2 SMNVEV (reference sequence). CDR3 length equals 12 residues. The ends were cut back, 5 bases at V and 1 base at J, with 6 bases in the middle. CDR3 bases: TGTGCCAGCAGTGCCCCATCCTACGAGCAGTACTTC. This gives the protein CASSAPSYEQYF.

This sequence joins TRBV4-1 and TRBJ2-1, with unresolved D. Trimming took 0 bases from V and 4 from J, leaving 19 bases between them. Germline V lookup: CDR1 MGHRA, CDR2 YSYEKL. The CDR3 is 18 residues long. This CDR3 reads CASSQDGRAVGRYNEQFF. For the CDR3, the DNA is TGCGCCAGCAGCCAAGATGGCCGGGCCGTCGGGCGGTACAATGAGCAGTTCTTC.

The gene calls are TRBV4-1 and TRBJ2-3; D is undetermined. The CDR3 spans 13 residues. Germline CDR1 is MGHRA and CDR2 is YSYEKL. The V end lost 0 bases, the J end lost 6 bases, and 7 bases lay between the germline ends. CDR3 in DNA: TGCGCCAGCAGCCAAGATAGTGGGGATACGCAGTATTTT. It is translated as CASSQDSGDTQYF.

This clone was counted once. The rearrangement links TRBV19 to TRBJ1-5; D gene ambiguous. Germline V gives CDR1 LNHDA, CDR2 SQIVND (reference sequence). V dropped 2 bases and J dropped 9 bases, with 11 bases sitting between them. The CDR3 totals 13 residues. The CDR3 nucleotides read TGTGCCAGTAGTATAAAAAATTCAGGGCCCCAGCATTTT. Protein: CASSIKNSGPQHF.

This chain connects TRBV6-1 to TRBJ2-7; D remains ambiguous. The germline V gene encodes CDR1 MNHNS and CDR2 SASEGT. Trimming pared 4 bases from V and 10 bases from J, leaving 11 bases between. The CDR3 length is 11 residues. The CDR3 bases are TGTGCCAGCAGTGGGAGACATTTCCAGTACTTC. Its translation is CASSGRHFQYF.

The rearrangement uses TRBV5-4 and TRBJ2-2, with TRBD1 as a possible D gene (5 bases). The CDR3 has 15 residues. Trimming left V 0 bases short and J 4 bases short, with 10 bases between. Germline V gene lookup returns CDR1 SGHNT and CDR2 YYREEE (reference sequence). The CDR3 sequence is CASSLDSQGTGELFF. The DNA of the CDR3 is TGTGCCAGCAGCTTGGATTCCCAGGGCACCGGGGAGCTGTTTTTT.

In DNA, the CDR3 is TGTGCCAGCAGCTCTCCGCCGAGGGACGTCTGGGCGATGAACACTGAAGCTTTCTTT. This codes for CASSSPPRDVWAMNTEAFF. The rearrangement links TRBV7-9 to TRBJ1-1; D perhaps matches TRBD1 (5 bases). Looked up from germline, CDR1 is SEHNR and CDR2 is FQNEAQ (reference sequence). Trimming took off 4 bases at V and 0 bases at J, with 24 bases between the two ends. The CDR3 is made up of 19 amino acids.

In regard to this clone: An end of the junction does not agree with germline; a read error may underlie this. The rearrangement joins TRBV9 to TRBJ2-1; 11 nucleotides align to TRBD1. The CDR3 is 13 amino acids. Germline lookup yields CDR1 SGDLS and CDR2 YYNGEE. CDR3 in DNA: TGTGCCAGCAGCGTAGCCGGGACAGGGGGTTTGGTCTTC. Translation gives CASSVAGTGGLVF.

The V call is TRBV6-1, the J call TRBJ1-5, with D possibly matching TRBD1 (6 bases). The V end lost 6 bases, the J end lost 3 bases, and 15 bases lay between the germline ends. CDR3 size: 15 residues. Germline CDR1 is MNHNS and CDR2 is SASEGT. CDR3 nucleotides: TGTGCCAGCAGCTCACAGGGAATTCTCAATCAGCCCCAGCATTTT. Amino acid sequence: CASSSQGILNQPQHF.

The V gene is TRBV10-2, the J gene TRBJ2-1; D may match TRBD1 or TRBD2 (5 bases each). Trimming left V 2 bases short and J 0 bases short, with 8 bases between. The CDR3 length is 15 residues. Per the germline V gene, CDR1 is WSHSY and CDR2 is SAAADI. The CDR3 region is CASSEGGSSYNEQFF. CDR3 bases: TGCGCCAGCAGTGAGGGGGGTAGCTCCTACAATGAGCAGTTCTTC.

This clone has only one observation. The chain employs TRBV15 and TRBJ1-3, with no clear D. The CDR3 spans 15 residues. Germline CDR1 is LNHNV and CDR2 is YYDKDF (reference sequence). Trimming shortened V by 0 bases and J by 1 base, and 7 bases separated the two germline ends. The CDR3 DNA sequence: TGTGCCACCAGCAGAGATCGACCATCTGGAAACACCATATATTTT. It encodes CATSRDRPSGNTIYF.

This chain joins TRBV30 and TRBJ1-1; TRBD1 matches 7 bases. J gave up 6 bases and V 4 bases, and 8 bases lay outside the gene matches. The CDR3 totals 13 residues. The V gene's germline CDR1 is GTSNPN and CDR2 SVGIG (reference sequence). CDR3 nucleotide sequence: TGTGCCTGGACCTCCCGACAGGGCTCTGAAGCTTTCTTT. Translation gives CAWTSRQGSEAFF.

The V gene is TRBV15, the J gene TRBJ2-1, with 8 bases that match TRBD1. Trimming at V came to 2 bases and at J to 7 bases, leaving 4 bases not matched to a gene. Germline CDR1 and CDR2: LNHNV and YYDKDF (reference sequence). This CDR3 region has 14 residues. Here the CDR3 reads CATSRTGQANEQFF. The CDR3 DNA reads as TGTGCCACCAGCAGAACGGGACAGGCAAATGAGCAGTTCTTC.

J is TRBJ1-4 and V is TRBV13; 7 bases are a match to TRBD1. The V gene's germline CDR1 is PRHDT and CDR2 FYEKMQ (reference sequence). Germline trimming cut 0 bases from V and 0 bases from J; bases unmatched to any gene: 7. The CDR3 covers 18 residues. CDR3 sequence: CASSLGYRGLTTNEKLFF. The CDR3 region has the DNA TGTGCCAGCAGCTTAGGTTACAGGGGACTTACAACTAATGAAAAACTGTTTTTT.

This rearrangement joins TRBV2 to TRBJ2-2; 7 bases are shared with TRBD2. The CDR3 sequence is 13 residues long. Losses at the gene ends were 2 bases for V and 6 bases for J; bases not matched to a gene: 0. Germline V gene lookup returns CDR1 SNHLY and CDR2 FYNNEI. DNA for the CDR3: TGTGCCAGCAGTGAACGGGGGGCCGGGGAGCTGTTTTTT. Translating gives CASSERGAGELFF.

V is TRBV10-3 and J is TRBJ2-3; D unclear. CDR3 length: 12 residues. Germline CDR1 is ENHRY and CDR2 is SYGVKD. V lost 4 bases and J 2 bases, leaving 4 bases between the germline ends. The CDR3 DNA reads TGTGCCATCAGTGCCGACACAGATACGCAGTATTTT. The encoded protein is CAISADTDTQYF.

The table lists this clone with a few counts. This rearrangement joins TRBV7-2 to TRBJ1-6; D possibly corresponds to TRBD1 (5 bases). Trimming pared 1 base from V and 10 bases from J, leaving 8 bases between. Germline loops: CDR1 SGHTA, CDR2 FQGNSA. The CDR3 contains 13 residues. The CDR3 loop is CASSLDRQSPLHF. In DNA, the CDR3 is TGTGCCAGCAGCTTAGATAGACAGTCACCCCTCCACTTT.

The J gene is TRBJ2-7, the V gene TRBV5-1; the D gene is possibly TRBD2 (5 bases). Germline V gene sequence: CDR1 SGHRS, CDR2 YFSETQ. The CDR3 covers 14 residues. With 7 bases removed from V and 0 bases from J, the gap between germline ends came to 14 bases. CDR3 residues: CASGEVGSSYEQYF. CDR3 DNA sequence: TGCGCCAGCGGCGAGGTGGGGAGCTCCTACGAGCAGTACTTC. Looking up the rest from reference TRBV5-1 and TRBJ2-7 gives the full variable domain: KAGVTQTPRYLIKTRGQQVTLSCSPISGHRSVSWYQQTPGQGLQFLFEYFSETQRNKGNFPGRFSGRQFSNSRSEMNVSTLELGDSALYLCASGEVGSSYEQYFGPGTRLTVT.

The rearrangement uses TRBV7-8 and TRBJ2-3, with D unresolved. Trimming removed 2 bases at V and 0 bases at J, with 12 bases between. This CDR3 has 16 residues. Per the germline V gene, CDR1 is SGHVS and CDR2 is FQNEAQ. The CDR3 here is CASSLWGITSTDTQYF. The CDR3 region has the DNA TGTGCCAGCAGCTTATGGGGAATTACTAGCACAGATACGCAGTATTTT.

The V gene is TRBV6-5, the J gene TRBJ2-3; D uncertain. The CDR3 extends over 15 amino acids. From germline, CDR1 is MNHEY and CDR2 SVGAGI. V shed 3 bases and J shed 4 bases, with 14 bases lying between them. CDR3 residues: CASSYLLGRPDTQYF. The CDR3 DNA reads as TGTGCCAGCAGTTATCTTCTCGGGCGCCCAGATACGCAGTATTTT.